The TCR beta chain described here comes from a study of tumor-infiltrating lymphocytes in primary liver carcinoma. Synthesis of TCR beta cDNA was carried out from 500 ng total RNA with a constant-region primer. Three rounds of nested multiplex PCR with slightly modified ARM-PCR produced TCR beta libraries. Two initial PCR rounds of about 10 cycles each paired TRBV1-TRBV30 forward primers with a C-beta reverse primer. TCRdb called the multiplex PCR reads again in MiXCR, with one record for every CDR3 protein. There are tens of thousands of distinct CDR3 sequences in the sample; less than 75% occur only once, and roughly 27% lies in the top ten. A note on this clonotype: One end of the junction fails to match germline, which may point to a read error.

The source material, about 20-30 mg of unsorted bulk tissue, was used to co-extract RNA and DNA. CDR1 SGHVS and CDR2 FQNEAQ come from the germline V gene. The CDR3 loop spans 13 amino acids. The TCR originated in a man aged 40-49 years with primary liver carcinoma and hepatitis B virus infection. The sample was liver tumor tissue from sampling region 5. Subset defined: tumor region T5, tumor centre. The chain combines TRBV7-8 with TRBJ2-7, with D possibly matching TRBD1 (7 bases). CDR3 coding DNA: TGTGCCACCAGGGGGGATACATCCTACGAACAGTACTTC. This codes for CATRGDTSYEQYF.